This TCR beta chain originates from a study of blood T cell repertoires in COVID-19. Across the study: Sites across the United States, Italy and Spain contributed samples from acute and convalescent COVID-19. T cells, B-cell-depleted T cells, or PBMCs provided the cDNA or gDNA that served as material.

As originally analysed: Counts of nucleated cells, estimated from reference gene primer amplification, were obtained. The assay was immunoSEQ multiplex PCR, and TCRdb's table has in-frame clones only and misses some. V, J and clone size were drawn from that table, and D and trimming were deduced from the DNA. The sample records some 100,000 clones, about 90% being singletons. The V and J ends lost 1 base and 6 bases respectively, with 15 bases between them. The germline gives CDR1 LGHDT, CDR2 YNNKEL (reference sequence). The CDR3 contains 15 residues. The rearrangement uses TRBV3-1 (or the pseudogene TRBV3-2) and TRBJ2-5; TRBD1 might be the D (6 bases). What was sequenced was peripheral blood. The clonotype originates from a woman in her 70s with acute or convalescent COVID-19. CDR3 in DNA: TGTGCCAGCAGCCAAGCCACAGGGCAGTTGCAGACCCAGTACTTC. Translation: CASSQATGQLQTQYF.